This TCR beta chain was captured by sequencing in a study of identical twins. On this clonotype itself: Antigen unknown.

A universal primer site was added by template switching, and unique molecular identifiers were carried by the cDNA. One entry per CDR3 protein, called by TCRdb with MiXCR from the 5' RACE reads. This table holds about 720,000 distinct CDR3 sequences, 8.6% found once. Notes on the study in general: Out-of-frame TCR alpha sharing observed in monozygotic twins exceeded model estimates.

The data were also submitted as part of a second study, on yellow fever vaccine responses in identical twins.

The specimen sequenced was PBMCs. This receptor was taken from a woman aged 18-29 years in good health.

The CDR3 here is CSARGTSVTEAFF. The CDR3, as DNA: TGCAGTGCTAGAGGGACGTCTGTAACTGAAGCTTTCTTT. This chain connects TRBV20-1 to TRBJ1-1; D is undetermined. Trimming took off 1 base at V and 5 bases at J, with 11 bases between the two ends. Germline-derived CDR1 and CDR2 are DFQATT and SNEGSKA (reference sequence). The CDR3 is made up of 13 amino acids.